Below, 15 T cell receptor beta chains from the same sample are listed, as sequenced in a study of shared clonotypes between healthy human individuals. Clones were read by immunoSEQ multiplex PCR, and TCRdb kept only the in-frame ones, dropping some. The sample shows 1,500,000 or so clones, about 96% of them seen only once. The sample taken for sequencing was naive CD4+ T cells sorted from blood. Subset of the sample: CD45RA+ positively selected. Receptors were obtained from a man aged 25-45 years in good health.

This chain connects TRBV6-5 to TRBJ2-7; the D call may be TRBD1 or TRBD2 (6 bases each). Germline V lookup: CDR1 MNHEY, CDR2 SVGAGI. V was clipped by 8 bases and J by 3 bases, with 20 bases between them. The CDR3 spans 15 residues. CDR3 in amino acids: CASGRRGVSGYEQYF. CDR3 sequence (DNA): TGTGCCAGCGGACGGAGGGGGGTTAGCGGCTACGAGCAGTACTTC.

The chain is built from TRBV28 and TRBJ1-3; 7 positions match TRBD1. V gave up 0 bases and J gave up 0 bases; unmatched junction bases: 14. This CDR3 spans 20 amino acids. Germline-derived CDR1 and CDR2 are MDHEN and SYDVKM. This chain's CDR3 is CASSLWMGQGQIISGNTIYF. For the CDR3, the DNA is TGTGCCAGCAGTTTATGGATGGGGCAGGGACAGATAATCTCTGGAAACACCATATATTTT. Variable domain in full (rest from reference TRBV28 and TRBJ1-3): DVKVTQSSRYLVKRTGEKVFLECVQDMDHENMFWYRQDPGLGLRLIYFSYDVKMKEKGDIPEGYSVSREKKERFSLILESASTNQTSMYLCASSLWMGQGQIISGNTIYFGEGSWLTVV.

As concerns this clone: Other DNA sequences from this sample encode an identical CDR3 as well. The chain recombines TRBV14 with TRBJ1-1; D is undetermined. From germline, CDR1 is SGHDN and CDR2 FVKESK. This CDR3 spans 14 amino acids. Trimming took 1 base from V and 0 from J, leaving 6 bases between them. CDR3 bases: TGTGCCAGCAGCCAAGGACGAGTGAACACTGAAGCTTTCTTT. Translation gives CASSQGRVNTEAFF.

This chain connects TRBV2 to TRBJ1-5, with D tentatively TRBD1 (5 bases). Germline V lookup: CDR1 SNHLY, CDR2 FYNNEI. The CDR3 is made up of 15 amino acids. Trimming left V 6 bases short and J 5 bases short, with 17 bases between. The CDR3 sequence: CASRKGTGVDQPQHF. DNA of the CDR3: TGTGCCAGCAGAAAAGGGACGGGTGTGGATCAGCCCCAGCATTTT.

The rearrangement joins TRBV5-4 to TRBJ1-5; D unresolved. The CDR3 consists of 13 residues. CDR1 is SGHNT and CDR2 is YYREEE in the germline V gene (reference sequence). The germline V and J ends were trimmed by 0 bases and 7 bases, with 8 bases remaining between them. CDR3 loop: CASSLVPGQPQHF. The CDR3 nucleotides read TGTGCCAGCAGCTTGGTGCCGGGCCAGCCCCAGCATTTT.

The CDR3 reads CASSHNGPGETQYF. The CDR3 nucleotides read TGTGCCAGCAGCCATAACGGCCCAGGGGAGACCCAGTACTTC. V and J are TRBV7-2 and TRBJ2-5; a possible D gene is TRBD1 (5 bases). V was clipped by 5 bases and J by 5 bases, with 15 bases between them. CDR3 length: 14 amino acids. Germline loops: CDR1 SGHTA, CDR2 FQGNSA.

This clone was seen once. CDR3 in amino acids: CASSPREIEKLFF. In nucleotides, the CDR3 is TGTGCCAGCAGCCCCAGGGAGATTGAAAAACTGTTTTTT. This rearrangement joins TRBV7-9 to TRBJ1-4; maybe TRBD1 (5 bases). Trimming left V 5 bases short and J 7 bases short, with 11 bases between. Germline V lookup: CDR1 SEHNR, CDR2 FQNEAQ (reference sequence). The CDR3 contains 13 residues.

The chain carries TRBV6-6 and TRBJ2-1; 13 nucleotides align to TRBD2. The CDR3 is 14 amino acids. CDR1 and CDR2 from the germline V gene are MNHNY and SVGAGI (reference sequence). V lost 5 bases, J lost 9 bases, and 4 bases stayed unmatched. Written as DNA, the CDR3 is TGTGCCAGCAGTCGGACTAGCGGGAGTCTTGAGCAGTTCTTC. As protein: CASSRTSGSLEQFF.

The chain joins TRBV4-3 to TRBJ2-2; tentative D call: TRBD2 (6 bases). The CDR3 extends over 16 amino acids. Per germline, CDR1 LGHNA and CDR2 YSLEER. Trimming pared 0 bases from V and 5 bases from J, leaving 13 bases between. The CDR3 nucleotides read TGCGCCAGCAGCCAAGAGTGGAGGGCCGGTACCGGGGAGCTGTTTTTT. Amino acid sequence: CASSQEWRAGTGELFF.

The chain recombines TRBV9 with TRBJ2-1; no definite D call. Per germline, CDR1 SGDLS and CDR2 YYNGEE. The CDR3 runs 13 residues. V was clipped by 0 bases and J by 10 bases, with 11 bases between them. DNA for the CDR3: TGTGCCAGCAGCGTAGACCCCTCCGGGGAGCAGTTCTTC. As protein: CASSVDPSGEQFF.

This chain uses TRBV18 with TRBJ1-1, with 9 positions matching TRBD1. The CDR3 extends over 15 amino acids. Germline V gene data show CDR1 as KGHSH and CDR2 as LQKENI. J was trimmed by 5 bases and V by 3 bases; bases with no gene match: 7. The DNA of the CDR3 is TGTGCCAGCTCACCCAAGACAGGGGGTTTAACTGAAGCTTTCTTT. Its translation: CASSPKTGGLTEAFF.

The chain uses TRBV5-1 and TRBJ2-3; D is possibly TRBD2 (5 bases). Trimming left V 1 base short and J 1 base short, with 13 bases between. Germline loops: CDR1 SGHRS, CDR2 YFSETQ. This CDR3 comprises 16 residues. The CDR3, as DNA: TGCGCCAGCAGCTTGCCAGGAATGGAGGGCACAGATACGCAGTATTTT. Translation gives CASSLPGMEGTDTQYF.

The table lists this clone with a count of one. V gene TRBV18 combines with J gene TRBJ2-7; D is undetermined. Germline CDR1 is KGHSH and CDR2 is LQKENI. V was shortened by 4 bases and J by 3 bases, with 10 bases between the two germline ends. This CDR3 is 13 amino acids long. CDR3 in DNA: TGTGCCAGCTCACTTCCTGGAGTCTACGAGCAGTACTTC. It is translated as CASSLPGVYEQYF.

The chain links TRBV7-3 to TRBJ2-5; 7 bases align to TRBD2. The germline V gene encodes CDR1 SGHTA and CDR2 FQGTGA. V lost 3 bases, J lost 5 bases, and 3 bases stayed unmatched. The CDR3 covers 13 residues. The CDR3 region has the DNA TGTGCCAGCAGCTTGAGGGAGGGGGAGACCCAGTACTTC. Translating gives CASSLREGETQYF.

This rearrangement joins TRBV28 to TRBJ2-7, with D tentatively TRBD1 or TRBD2 (5 bases each). CDR1 is MDHEN, CDR2 SYDVKM, per germline. The CDR3 loop spans 15 amino acids. V lost 2 bases to trimming and J lost 7 bases, with 18 bases between them. This chain's CDR3 is CASSLGGEGLREQYF. DNA for the CDR3: TGTGCCAGCAGTTTAGGGGGAGAGGGCCTACGAGAGCAGTACTTC. Complete variable domain (other parts from reference TRBV28 and TRBJ2-7): DVKVTQSSRYLVKRTGEKVFLECVQDMDHENMFWYRQDPGLGLRLIYFSYDVKMKEKGDIPEGYSVSREKKERFSLILESASTNQTSMYLCASSLGGEGLREQYFGPGTRLTVT.